This TCR beta chain was sequenced in a study of T cell changes during pregnancy in multiple sclerosis. Using immunoSEQ multiplex PCR, the repertoire was profiled, and TCRdb retains in-frame clones only, with some absent. The sample shows 50,000 to 65,000 clones, approximately 92% of them seen only once. Trimming removed 0 bases at V and 4 bases at J, with 10 bases between. The germline V gene has CDR1 PRHDT and CDR2 FYEKMQ (reference sequence). The CDR3 runs to 15 residues. This sample comprised peripheral blood, obtained in the first trimester of pregnancy. This receptor was identified in a female donor with multiple sclerosis, enrolled in a pregnancy study. The V call is TRBV13, the J call TRBJ1-3, with D tentatively TRBD1 (5 bases). The CDR3 DNA sequence: TGTGCCAGCAGCTTAGGCGGGGGACTAGGAAACACCATATATTTT. This sequence encodes CASSLGGGLGNTIYF. Full variable domain (remainder filled in from reference TRBV13 and TRBJ1-3): AAGVIQSPRHLIKEKRETATLKCYPIPRHDTVYWYQQGPGQDPQFLISFYEKMQSDKGSIPDRFSAQQFSDYHSELNMSSLELGDSALYFCASSLGGGLGNTIYFGEGSWLTVV.